One and the same sample provided the 12 T cell receptor beta chains below, sequenced in a study of blood T cells in healthy people across ages (dated by TCRdb to the mid-2010s). Preparation of the library involved 5' RACE. For sequencing, an Illumina HiSeq 2500 was employed. The second PCR ran for roughly 7 to 12 cycles and used a J-beta primer mix along with a sample-barcoded 5' primer. TCRdb ran its own pipeline on the public reads, namely fastp trimming at Q25 and MiXCR clone calling, and kept in-frame beta chains. Records with the same CDR3 protein are collapsed into one entry carrying the most frequent genes and DNA. This sample is represented by about 810,000 distinct CDR3 sequences; 35% to 40% of them were singletons. 13% of the sample lies in the top ten. Sequenced input: blood. The receptors derive from a man younger than 35 in good health.

This clonotype was counted only a few times. The rearrangement uses TRBV20-1 and TRBJ2-3, with a possible D match to TRBD1 (7 bases). V was trimmed by 2 bases and J by 0 bases, leaving 12 bases between them. Germline-derived CDR1 and CDR2 are DFQATT and SNEGSKA (reference sequence). This CDR3 is 15 amino acids long. The CDR3 DNA sequence: TGCAGTGCTAGAAGGGAGGACAGGAGCACAGATACGCAGTATTTT. Residues: CSARREDRSTDTQYF.

The gene calls are TRBV28 and TRBJ2-1, with D tentatively TRBD1 (6 bases). The germline V gene encodes CDR1 MDHEN and CDR2 SYDVKM. The CDR3 covers 21 residues. V was trimmed by 5 bases and J by 2 bases, leaving 31 bases between them. The CDR3 nucleotides read TGTGCCAGCAGTCCCCGGACAGTTGACGTCTGGGTAGCCGGGGCCTACAATGAGCAGTTCTTC. Amino acids: CASSPRTVDVWVAGAYNEQFF.

V gene TRBV29-1 combines with J gene TRBJ2-2; D uncertain. Germline CDR1 is SQVTM and CDR2 is ANQGSEA. Trimming cost V 4 bases and J 0 bases, with 6 bases left between them. The CDR3 is 13 residues long. DNA for the CDR3: TGCAGCGTTGGTAACGCGAACACCGGGGAGCTGTTTTTT. It encodes CSVGNANTGELFF.

This clonotype has just a few counts. This chain uses TRBV5-1 with TRBJ1-2, with a weak D call TRBD1 (6 bases). Trimming took 4 bases from V and 2 from J, leaving 12 bases between them. The CDR3 is 14 residues long. Germline-derived CDR1 and CDR2 are SGHRS and YFSETQ. The CDR3 sequence: CASSKTGENYGYTF. CDR3 DNA: TGCGCCAGCAGCAAGACAGGAGAAAACTATGGCTACACCTTC. The whole variable domain, remainder taken from reference TRBV5-1 and TRBJ1-2, is KAGVTQTPRYLIKTRGQQVTLSCSPISGHRSVSWYQQTPGQGLQFLFEYFSETQRNKGNFPGRFSGRQFSNSRSEMNVSTLELGDSALYLCASSKTGENYGYTFGSGTRLTVV.

This clonotype occurred a few times. This chain connects TRBV2 to TRBJ1-2; D gene ambiguous. The CDR3 spans 12 residues. Germline V gene data show CDR1 as SNHLY and CDR2 as FYNNEI. The ends were cut back, 2 bases at V and 4 bases at J, with 5 bases in the middle. The CDR3 DNA sequence: TGTGCCAGCAGTGAAAGGCCCTATGGCTACACCTTC. This translates into CASSERPYGYTF.

The gene calls are TRBV7-3 and TRBJ1-1; 10 bases map to TRBD1. The CDR3 is 13 amino acids. Germline V gene data show CDR1 as SGHTA and CDR2 as FQGTGA. J lost 3 bases, V lost 8 bases, and 3 bases had no gene match. This chain's CDR3 is CASLGQGDTEAFF. CDR3 bases: TGTGCCAGCCTCGGACAGGGGGACACTGAAGCTTTCTTT.

The chain uses TRBV7-9 and TRBJ2-7, with D possibly matching TRBD2 (6 bases). This CDR3 has 12 amino acids. Looked up from germline, CDR1 is SEHNR and CDR2 is FQNEAQ (reference sequence). Trimming cost V 11 bases and J 5 bases, with 16 bases left between them. CDR3: CAGAQWRDEQYF. The DNA of the CDR3 is TGTGCCGGAGCACAGTGGAGGGACGAGCAGTACTTC. The full variable domain, rest sourced from reference TRBV7-9 and TRBJ2-7, is DTGVSQNPRHKITKRGQNVTFRCDPISEHNRLYWYRQTLGQGPEFLTYFQNEAQLEKSRLLSDRFSAERPKGSFSTLEIQRTEQGDSAMYLCAGAQWRDEQYFGPGTRLTVT.

The chain combines TRBV4-3 with TRBJ2-7; D uncertain. The V and J ends lost 4 bases and 4 bases respectively, with 26 bases between them. The CDR3 contains 18 residues. Germline lookup yields CDR1 LGHNA and CDR2 YSLEER. The CDR3 DNA follows: TGCGCCAGCAGCCCACAACCTCCAGTCGGACGGACCATGTACGAGCAGTACTTC. Translated: CASSPQPPVGRTMYEQYF.

This clonotype has more than one count but fewer than ten. CDR3 in amino acids: CASSLGGTTQETQYF. The CDR3 DNA reads as TGTGCCAGCAGTTTAGGAGGGACCACACAAGAGACCCAGTACTTC. The V call is TRBV12-3 or TRBV12-4, the J call TRBJ2-5; D tentatively fits TRBD1 or TRBD2 (5 bases each). CDR3 length equals 15 residues. V dropped 1 base and J dropped 2 bases, with 11 bases sitting between them.

The sample holds one count of this clonotype. This chain connects TRBV7-9 to TRBJ1-2; 7 bases match TRBD1. The CDR3 contains 14 residues. Germline V lookup: CDR1 SEHNR, CDR2 FQNEAQ (reference sequence). V was pared by 3 bases and J by 8 bases, with 9 bases of the junction left unmatched. CDR3 sequence (DNA): TGTGCCAGCAGCTTTGCCACAGGGGAGGGCGGCTACACCTTC. It encodes CASSFATGEGGYTF.

This clonotype came up a few times. The chain joins TRBV12-3 or TRBV12-4 to TRBJ2-1; TRBD2 agrees at 7 bases. CDR3 length: 15 residues. Losses at the gene ends were 5 bases for V and 5 bases for J; bases not matched to a gene: 9. The CDR3 sequence: CASSVPASGDNEQFF. The CDR3 DNA sequence: TGTGCCAGCAGTGTCCCGGCTAGCGGCGACAATGAGCAGTTCTTC.

The table lists this clonotype with a count of one. The chain is built from TRBV10-3 and TRBJ2-5, with 12 bases identical to TRBD2. This CDR3 is built from 15 residues. Germline CDR1 ENHRY, CDR2 SYGVKD. V gave up 4 bases and J gave up 1 base; unmatched junction bases: 1. This CDR3 is CAISASGGAQETQYF. DNA for the CDR3: TGTGCCATCAGTGCTAGCGGGGGGGCCCAAGAGACCCAGTACTTC.